The clone carrying this T cell receptor (beta chain) has only one observation. Its cognate antigen is unknown. Assay used: immunoSEQ multiplex PCR; TCRdb lists only in-frame clones, some missing. The sample includes tens of thousands of clones, 95% to 98% of them seen just once. The data stem from a study of Tregs in tolerant kidney transplant recipients. Study details: Related graft donors supplied nonmyeloablative bone marrow transplants, and mixed chimerism was transient.

Findings of the study overall: Biological reproducibility was not directly addressed in this study. The small number of patients limits these findings pending further validation.

The CDR3 has 15 residues. Germline V gives CDR1 SGHNT, CDR2 YYREEE (reference sequence). The germline V and J ends were trimmed by 4 bases and 5 bases, with 15 bases remaining between them. The TCR sequence derives from a human donor who received a combined kidney and bone marrow transplant. The specimen comprised Tregs from blood, sampled before the transplant. This sequence joins TRBV5-4 and TRBJ2-2; D perhaps matches TRBD1 (6 bases). CDR3 bases: TGTGCCAGCAGCGGCACAGGGCCGGGAACCGGGGAGCTGTTTTTT. It yields the protein CASSGTGPGTGELFF.